This T cell receptor (beta chain) was retrieved from a study of siplizumab effects on memory and regulatory T cells. Germline CDR1 reads SEHNR; CDR2 reads FQNEAQ (reference sequence). The trim removed 5 bases at V and 5 bases at J, leaving 16 bases unmatched. This CDR3 has 19 residues. The data were produced by immunoSEQ multiplex PCR, yet TCRdb's version contains in-frame clones alone and is incomplete. The sample records roughly 100,000 clones, approximately 94% being singletons. This clonotype was obtained from a human donor in good health. The source material was CD4+ T cells sorted from blood. V gene TRBV7-9 combines with J gene TRBJ2-2; 11 nucleotides agree with TRBD2. CDR3 residues: CASSTPTSGAEGRTGELFF. The CDR3 DNA reads TGTGCCAGCAGCACCCCGACTAGCGGGGCAGAGGGAAGGACCGGGGAGCTGTTTTTT.